Sequencing of this T cell receptor (beta chain) was carried out in a study of PD-1 blockade in classical Hodgkin lymphoma. CDR1 and CDR2 from the germline V gene are LNHDA and SQIVND (reference sequence). J lost 4 bases, V lost 3 bases, and 4 bases had no gene match. The CDR3 runs to 15 residues. Method: immunoSEQ multiplex PCR; TCRdb's copy keeps in-frame clones and lacks some. Of roughly 100,000 clones in the sample, about 92% were seen once. Stated time point: cycle 4 day 1 (C4D1), after around six weeks of nivolumab. Brentuximab vedotin exposure varied, and every patient relapsed after autologous stem cell transplantation. Each best response was a complete response, a partial response or progressive disease.

The TCR sequence derives from a human donor with classical Hodgkin lymphoma. The chain links TRBV19 to TRBJ2-1, with 9 bases lining up with TRBD1. The sample here was peripheral blood mononuclear cells (PBMCs), taken before the fourth cycle of nivolumab. This chain's CDR3 is CASSIGQGFYNEQFF. The CDR3, as DNA: TGTGCCAGTAGTATCGGACAGGGGTTTTACAATGAGCAGTTCTTC.